What follows are 13 T cell receptor beta chains derived from one specimen sequenced in a study of cytomegalovirus exposure and HLA in healthy donors. A multiplex PCR was run with 60 Vbeta primers and 13 Jbeta primers. Some clones are missing from TCRdb's copy, which holds only in-frame ones; the method was immunoSEQ multiplex PCR. The sample includes 170,000 or so clones, 75% to 85% of them seen just once. Specimen: PBMCs. The receptor source for this set is a woman aged 25-40 years in good health and CMV-seronegative.

This clone occurred a few times. The rearrangement uses TRBV14 and TRBJ1-5; possible D gene TRBD1, 5 bases. Germline CDR1 and CDR2: SGHDN and FVKESK. Trimming took 5 bases from V and 11 from J, leaving 13 bases between them. CDR3 length: 12 residues. The CDR3 loop is CASSLGDSAQHF. The CDR3 coding sequence is TGTGCCAGCAGCTTAGGGGACTCGGCCCAGCATTTT.

In DNA form, the CDR3 reads TGCGCCAGCAGCTCCGAATATCCCGGGACTAGAGGCGAGCAGTACTTC. It translates to CASSSEYPGTRGEQYF. The V and J genes are TRBV5-1 and TRBJ2-7; the match to TRBD2 covers 8 bases. V shed 3 bases, J shed 6 bases, and the junction held 14 bases outside the gene matches. Germline V lookup: CDR1 SGHRS, CDR2 YFSETQ. The CDR3 totals 16 residues.

Comments on this clone: The same CDR3 is also encoded by other DNA sequences in this sample. The V gene is TRBV9, the J gene TRBJ1-6; 11 nucleotides match TRBD1. The germline V gene has CDR1 SGDLS and CDR2 YYNGEE. This CDR3 comprises 15 residues. The V segment lost 2 bases and the J segment 10 bases; nucleotides outside the gene matches: 5. In DNA, the CDR3 is TGTGCCAGCAGCGTCGGGACAGGGGGTAGCTCACCCCTCCACTTT. Its protein product is CASSVGTGGSSPLHF.

V gene TRBV28 combines with J gene TRBJ2-1, with 10 nucleotides matching TRBD2. The ends lost 8 bases at V and 6 bases at J; junction bases unmatched: 10. Germline V gene sequence: CDR1 MDHEN, CDR2 SYDVKM. The CDR3 is 15 amino acids. CDR3 loop: CASGEAGGGVNEQFF. For the CDR3, the DNA is TGTGCCAGCGGAGAAGCGGGAGGGGGGGTCAATGAGCAGTTCTTC.

The V call is TRBV11-2, the J call TRBJ2-7; D may be TRBD1 (6 bases). The CDR3 extends over 16 amino acids. The V end was cut by 4 bases, the J end by 4 bases, with 20 bases between. Germline V lookup: CDR1 SGHAT, CDR2 FQNNGV. This CDR3 is CASSSSPRVRGYEQYF. CDR3 nucleotide sequence: TGTGCCAGCAGCTCCTCCCCCCGGGTCAGGGGATACGAGCAGTACTTC.

This clone has just a few counts. The J gene is TRBJ2-4, the V gene TRBV4-3; 8 bases are a match to TRBD2. The germline V gene has CDR1 LGHNA and CDR2 YSLEER. The CDR3 spans 15 residues. Losses at the gene ends were 0 bases for V and 12 bases for J; bases not matched to a gene: 10. CDR3 in DNA: TGCGCCAGCAGCCAAGATCGGGGGGGACGAATCAGTCAGTACTTC. Its protein is CASSQDRGGRISQYF.

This chain uses TRBV28 with TRBJ2-7; 8 bases fit TRBD2. With 6 bases clipped from V and 3 bases from J, the junction kept 4 bases outside the gene matches. This CDR3 spans 13 amino acids. The V gene's germline CDR1 is MDHEN and CDR2 SYDVKM. CDR3 in amino acids: CASRPTSGYEQYF. CDR3 nucleotides: TGTGCCAGCAGACCCACTAGCGGCTACGAGCAGTACTTC. Full variable domain (outside the CDR3, taken from reference TRBV28 and TRBJ2-7): DVKVTQSSRYLVKRTGEKVFLECVQDMDHENMFWYRQDPGLGLRLIYFSYDVKMKEKGDIPEGYSVSREKKERFSLILESASTNQTSMYLCASRPTSGYEQYFGPGTRLTVT.

The chain joins TRBV28 to TRBJ2-7; 11 bases are shared with TRBD2. Germline loops: CDR1 MDHEN, CDR2 SYDVKM. After removal of 3 bases from V and 5 bases from J, the junction contained 6 bases not matched to a gene. The CDR3 contains 15 residues. CDR3 protein: CASSLTTSGNNEQYF. The CDR3, as DNA: TGTGCCAGCAGTTTGACGACTAGCGGGAACAACGAGCAGTACTTC. The full variable domain, its missing parts supplied by reference TRBV28 and TRBJ2-7, is DVKVTQSSRYLVKRTGEKVFLECVQDMDHENMFWYRQDPGLGLRLIYFSYDVKMKEKGDIPEGYSVSREKKERFSLILESASTNQTSMYLCASSLTTSGNNEQYFGPGTRLTVT.

The rearrangement joins TRBV29-1 to TRBJ2-7, with 7 nucleotides matching TRBD1. J gave up 0 bases and V 1 base, and 6 bases lay outside the gene matches. The CDR3 length is 15 residues. Germline lookup yields CDR1 SQVTM and CDR2 ANQGSEA. The CDR3 here is CSVEGSDRSSYEQYF. In DNA, the CDR3 is TGCAGCGTTGAAGGGTCGGACAGGAGCTCCTACGAGCAGTACTTC.

The chain links TRBV18 to TRBJ2-2, with a tentative D call TRBD2 (6 bases). The V gene's germline CDR1 is KGHSH and CDR2 LQKENI. This CDR3 region has 16 residues. The V and J ends lost 1 base and 5 bases respectively, with 14 bases between them. CDR3 coding DNA: TGTGCCAGCTCACCACGGAGGGGCGGCTGGACCGGGGAGCTGTTTTTT. Translating it yields CASSPRRGGWTGELFF.

This clone was observed a single time. The rearrangement links TRBV2 to TRBJ2-2, with a tentative D call TRBD2 (6 bases). The CDR3 is 15 residues long. Germline-derived CDR1 and CDR2 are SNHLY and FYNNEI. Trimming shortened V by 3 bases and J by 4 bases, and 12 bases separated the two germline ends. CDR3 nucleotides: TGTGCCAGCAGTGAGAGAGCGGGCGGCACCGGGGAGCTGTTTTTT. Protein sequence: CASSERAGGTGELFF.

The chain has TRBV28 and TRBJ2-7; D might be TRBD1 (6 bases). The CDR3 has 16 amino acids. Trimming removed 3 bases at V and 4 bases at J, with 19 bases between. CDR1 and CDR2 (germline): MDHEN, SYDVKM. CDR3 sequence reads: CASSFSGVMGRYEQYF. For the CDR3, the DNA is TGTGCCAGCAGTTTTTCAGGGGTCATGGGACGATACGAGCAGTACTTC.

In regard to this clone: The conserved final phenylalanine or tryptophan is absent from the CDR3, which likely points to a read error. V and J are TRBV7-2 and TRBJ2-7, with D possibly matching TRBD1 (5 bases). The V end was cut by 5 bases, the J end by 5 bases, with 13 bases between. CDR1 and CDR2 (germline): SGHTA, FQGNSA. The CDR3 length is 13 residues. This chain's CDR3 is CASSPKGIHEQYC. The CDR3 DNA follows: TGTGCCAGCAGCCCAAAGGGGATCCACGAGCAGTACTGC.